Described below is a single T cell receptor beta chain sequence and its context. No antigen is known for it. The method was immunoSEQ multiplex PCR; TCRdb's version includes in-frame clones alone and lacks a portion of them. The table shows 4,000 or so clones, with 87% occurring only once. Patient tissue came from resections in Japan or China, 2014–2017. After pathologic assessment, macro-dissection selected premalignant or tumor cells for extraction. Trimming shortened V by 1 base and J by 7 bases, and 4 bases separated the two germline ends. Germline V lookup: CDR1 DFQATT, CDR2 SNEGSKA (reference sequence). This CDR3 is built from 11 residues. This sample was taken from a study of immune evolution from preneoplasia to lung adenocarcinoma. Broader study findings: Top clone share appeared to fall from AAH through AIS, MIA, adenocarcinoma.

The specimen was FFPE minimally invasive lung adenocarcinoma tissue. The clonotype originates from a donor of 70 years or more with lung adenocarcinoma. The chain combines TRBV20-1 with TRBJ1-4; D call uncertain. The CDR3 bases are TGCAGTGCTAGAGGTGGTGAAAAACTGTTTTTT. Translating it yields CSARGGEKLFF.